This section outlines one T cell receptor (beta chain) sequence together with its context. The source of the sample is a study of blood T cell repertoires in COVID-19. Study-wide context: Material from acute and convalescent COVID-19 was sourced from the United States, Italy and Spain.

Germline CDR1 KGHDR, CDR2 SFDVKD. V was pared by 7 bases and J by 4 bases, with 4 bases of the junction left unmatched. The CDR3 length is 14 residues. This table comes from immunoSEQ multiplex PCR, and its TCRdb copy is limited to in-frame clones, with some not included. The sample carries over 150,000 clones, more than 60% recorded once. The sequenced material came from peripheral blood. The J gene is TRBJ2-3, the V gene TRBV24-1, with TRBD1 matching 10 bases. This clonotype originated in a man in his 60s with acute or convalescent COVID-19. The CDR3 DNA reads TGTGCCACCAGCTCCGGGACAGGGGCAGATACGCAGTATTTT. It translates to CATSSGTGADTQYF.